Below are 26 T cell receptor beta chains sequenced from a single sample in a study of T cells in Graves' hyperthyroidism and ophthalmopathy. TCR beta CDR3 regions were amplified from RNA transcripts. The TCR CDR3 was amplified in a first-round RT-PCR using the HTBI primer set. TCRdb itself ran the multiplex PCR reads through MiXCR, one entry per CDR3 protein. The profile covers hundreds of thousands of distinct CDR3 sequences, with around 15% appearing a single time and approximately 13% taken by the ten largest. The sample taken for sequencing was blood. These receptors all come from a woman aged 45-59 years with Graves' ophthalmopathy.

The rearrangement uses TRBV20-1 and TRBJ1-5, with D possibly TRBD1 on 5 matching bases. Germline assignment: CDR1 DFQATT and CDR2 SNEGSKA (reference sequence). V lost 5 bases, J lost 5 bases, and 19 bases lay in between. The length of the CDR3 is 15 residues. The CDR3 protein is CSAGPRTKTYQPQHF. The CDR3 DNA reads as TGCAGTGCTGGTCCCCGGACAAAAACATATCAGCCCCAGCATTTT.

This clonotype has at least ten counts. The rearrangement joins TRBV12-3 or TRBV12-4 to TRBJ2-3, with 9 positions matching TRBD2. V dropped 5 bases and J dropped 2; count of bases not matched to a gene: 5. The CDR3 contains 15 residues. CDR3 protein: CASSETSGNTDTQYF. The CDR3 DNA sequence: TGTGCCAGCAGTGAGACTAGCGGAAACACAGATACGCAGTATTTT.

The sample holds many counts of this clonotype. The chain is built from TRBV7-8 and TRBJ2-7; D uncertain. Germline V gene lookup returns CDR1 SGHVS and CDR2 FQNEAQ. The CDR3 totals 12 residues. The V and J ends lost 2 bases and 4 bases respectively, with 6 bases between them. For the CDR3, the DNA is TGTGCCAGCAGCTTAACCGAGTACGAGCAGTACTTC. It specifies CASSLTEYEQYF.

Ten or more counts support this clonotype. The rearrangement joins TRBV7-2 to TRBJ2-7; 7 bases map to TRBD1. CDR3 length: 16 amino acids. CDR1 SGHTA and CDR2 FQGNSA come from the germline V gene. V lost 0 bases and J lost 1; bases outside the gene matches: 6. CDR3 sequence reads: CASSLADRAPSYEQYF. In DNA, the CDR3 is TGTGCCAGCAGCTTAGCAGACAGGGCGCCATCCTACGAGCAGTACTTC.

The chain is built from TRBV7-3 and TRBJ2-4; 11 positions agree with TRBD2. This CDR3 has 14 residues. CDR1 is SGHTA, CDR2 FQGTGA, per germline. V shed 2 bases, J shed 8 bases, and the junction held 2 bases outside the gene matches. This CDR3 is CASSLGGLADIQYF. CDR3 DNA sequence: TGTGCCAGCAGCTTAGGGGGACTAGCGGACATTCAGTACTTC.

The rearrangement links TRBV15 to TRBJ2-5, with 9 bases that match TRBD2. The CDR3 length is 12 residues. CDR1 is LNHNV, CDR2 YYDKDF, per germline (reference sequence). The J segment lost 14 bases and the V segment lost 0 bases, leaving 4 bases of the junction unmatched. The CDR3 reads CATSRDGGTSYF. CDR3 coding DNA: TGTGCCACCAGCAGAGACGGGGGGACTAGCTACTTC.

In this sample, this clonotype turned up many times. The V and J genes are TRBV28 and TRBJ1-2, with a tentative D call TRBD1 (6 bases). The CDR3 is 13 residues long. Per germline, CDR1 MDHEN and CDR2 SYDVKM. The germline V and J ends were trimmed by 7 bases and 4 bases, with 13 bases remaining between them. CDR3 residues: CASTLTGGYGYTF. Here the CDR3 DNA reads TGTGCCAGCACCCTGACAGGCGGCTATGGCTACACCTTC.

This clonotype came up a few times. CDR3 region: CASSFWTSGVQETQYF. Here the CDR3 DNA reads TGTGCCAGCAGCTTCTGGACTAGCGGCGTCCAAGAGACCCAGTACTTC. The chain couples TRBV5-8 to TRBJ2-5, with 10 bases identical to TRBD2. After removal of 2 bases from V and 1 base from J, the junction contained 5 bases not matched to a gene. CDR3 length equals 16 residues. The V gene's germline CDR1 is SGHTS and CDR2 YDEGEE.

This clonotype has just a few counts. The chain is built from TRBV29-1 and TRBJ2-3; D remains ambiguous. There are 14 residues in the CDR3. V shed 5 bases and J shed 2 bases, with 14 bases lying between them. Germline V gene data show CDR1 as SQVTM and CDR2 as ANQGSEA. The CDR3 region has the DNA TGCAGCGTTTCCCGCGGAATTTTCACAGATACGCAGTATTTT. The encoded protein is CSVSRGIFTDTQYF.

This clonotype was counted at least ten times. The chain links TRBV6-5 to TRBJ1-1; perhaps TRBD1 as D (5 bases). The CDR3 has 15 amino acids. The ends were cut back, 0 bases at V and 0 bases at J, with 8 bases in the middle. The V gene's germline CDR1 is MNHEY and CDR2 SVGAGI. For the CDR3, the DNA is TGTGCCAGCAGTTACTCAGGGGCAATGAACACTGAAGCTTTCTTT. It codes for CASSYSGAMNTEAFF.

The rearrangement joins TRBV5-4 to TRBJ2-1, with D possibly being TRBD1 or TRBD2 (6 bases each). Germline CDR1 reads SGHNT; CDR2 reads YYREEE (reference sequence). This CDR3 is 18 amino acids long. Trimming pared 0 bases from V and 0 bases from J, leaving 16 bases between. For the CDR3, the DNA is TGTGCCAGCAGCTTGGGGGGGGCAGGGTTCAGCTCCTACAATGAGCAGTTCTTC. Amino acids: CASSLGGAGFSSYNEQFF.

This clonotype was seen more than once but under ten times. The chain couples TRBV7-9 to TRBJ2-7, with D possibly matching TRBD1 (6 bases). Germline CDR1 SEHNR, CDR2 FQNEAQ (reference sequence). V was cut by 5 bases and J by 2 bases, with 16 bases left in between. This CDR3 spans 15 amino acids. The CDR3, as DNA: TGTGCCAGCAGCCCGACGGACAGTCTAACCTACGAGCAGTACTTC. This encodes CASSPTDSLTYEQYF. Full variable domain (remainder filled in from reference TRBV7-9 and TRBJ2-7): DTGVSQNPRHKITKRGQNVTFRCDPISEHNRLYWYRQTLGQGPEFLTYFQNEAQLEKSRLLSDRFSAERPKGSFSTLEIQRTEQGDSAMYLCASSPTDSLTYEQYFGPGTRLTVT.

This clonotype was counted only a few times. The chain has TRBV29-1 and TRBJ2-7, with TRBD1 identical over 7 bases. Looked up from germline, CDR1 is SQVTM and CDR2 is ANQGSEA. The CDR3 spans 11 residues. Trimming removed 7 bases from V and 4 bases from J; junction bases left unmatched: 4. CDR3 sequence (DNA): TGCAGCGGCCTGACAGGGTACGAGCAGTACTTC. Protein sequence: CSGLTGYEQYF.

This clonotype has only a few counts. The chain is built from TRBV5-1 and TRBJ2-1; D is ambiguous. V lost 2 bases, J lost 6 bases, and 15 bases lay in between. This CDR3 is 15 amino acids long. Germline V CDR1 and CDR2: SGHRS, YFSETQ. The CDR3 here is CASSFGLLIRNEQFF. CDR3 coding DNA: TGCGCCAGCAGCTTTGGTCTACTGATCCGCAATGAGCAGTTCTTC.

This chain uses TRBV7-2 with TRBJ1-1; perhaps TRBD1 as D (6 bases). V was trimmed by 5 bases and J by 0 bases, leaving 13 bases between them. Germline V gene data show CDR1 as SGHTA and CDR2 as FQGNSA. The length of the CDR3 is 15 residues. CDR3 residues: CASSGGPVMNTEAFF. The CDR3 DNA is TGTGCCAGCAGCGGGGGCCCGGTAATGAACACTGAAGCTTTCTTT.

The chain is built from TRBV4-2 and TRBJ1-2, with D maybe TRBD1 (6 bases). Germline CDR1 LGHNA, CDR2 YNFKEQ. V shed 0 bases and J shed 1 base, with 15 bases lying between them. This CDR3 is 17 amino acids long. CDR3 sequence reads: CASSQDRRGPLNYGYTF. CDR3 bases: TGTGCCAGCAGCCAAGATAGGCGGGGGCCTCTTAACTATGGCTACACCTTC.

There are many counts of this clonotype. Here the CDR3 DNA reads TGTGCCAGCAGCCCATCTAATACCCAGTACTTC. Amino acids: CASSPSNTQYF. The rearrangement uses TRBV7-9 and TRBJ2-5; D is unresolved. CDR1 is SEHNR and CDR2 is FQNEAQ in the germline V gene (reference sequence). The ends were cut back, 5 bases at V and 8 bases at J, with 9 bases in the middle. CDR3 size: 11 residues. The full variable domain, in which reference TRBV7-9 and TRBJ2-5 provide the parts outside the CDR3, is DTGVSQNPRHKITKRGQNVTFRCDPISEHNRLYWYRQTLGQGPEFLTYFQNEAQLEKSRLLSDRFSAERPKGSFSTLEIQRTEQGDSAMYLCASSPSNTQYFGPGTRLLVL.

This chain connects TRBV7-3 to TRBJ2-4; D possibly uses TRBD1 or TRBD2 (5 bases each). V was shortened by 5 bases and J by 5 bases, with 13 bases between the two germline ends. The CDR3 has 14 amino acids. From germline, CDR1 is SGHTA and CDR2 FQGTGA. The CDR3 DNA reads as TGTGCCAGCAGCCCACCGGGGACCCAAAACATTCAGTACTTC. Translation: CASSPPGTQNIQYF.

J is TRBJ2-2 and V is TRBV6-1, with TRBD2 identical over 14 bases. V lost 7 bases, J lost 4 bases, and 8 bases stayed unmatched. This CDR3 has 17 residues. Germline-derived CDR1 and CDR2 are MNHNS and SASEGT. CDR3 DNA sequence: TGTGCCAGCAACGGACTAGCGGGAGGTGGGGGCACCGGGGAGCTGTTTTTT. Amino acids: CASNGLAGGGGTGELFF.

Remarks on this clonotype: Being one base from a much bigger clone, this may be a read error. The conserved phenylalanine or tryptophan normally closing the CDR3 is absent here, so this likely arose from a read error. V usage is TRBV9 and J usage is TRBJ2-5, with 9 bases aligning to TRBD1. From germline, CDR1 is SGDLS and CDR2 YYNGEE. The CDR3 is 15 residues long. Trimming cost V 0 bases and J 5 bases; bases outside gene matches: 5. CDR3 region: CASSVGDREDETQYL. For the CDR3, the DNA is TGTGCCAGCAGCGTAGGGGACAGGGAAGATGAGACCCAGTACCTC.

Only one count was recorded for this clonotype. This chain joins TRBV3-1 and TRBJ2-5; either TRBD1 or TRBD2 may fit D (5 bases each). The CDR3 is 17 residues long. V was trimmed by 2 bases and J by 1 base, leaving 17 bases between them. Germline-derived CDR1 and CDR2 are LGHDT and YNNKEL (reference sequence). CDR3 sequence (DNA): TGTGCCAGCAGCCAATTAGCTACGGGACGGACCCAAGAGACCCAGTACTTC. Translated: CASSQLATGRTQETQYF.

This clonotype was detected ten times or more. The chain links TRBV28 to TRBJ1-1, with a possible D match to TRBD1 (5 bases). The CDR3 covers 17 residues. In germline, CDR1 is MDHEN, CDR2 SYDVKM. Trimming took 6 bases from V and 1 from J, leaving 21 bases between them. CDR3 loop: CASSPAGAPLGNTEAFF. The CDR3 region has the DNA TGTGCCAGCAGCCCGGCTGGGGCGCCCTTAGGGAACACTGAAGCTTTCTTT.

This clonotype was counted at least ten times. The gene calls are TRBV5-1 and TRBJ2-1; D perhaps matches TRBD1 (5 bases). Trimming took off 2 bases at V and 8 bases at J, with 8 bases between the two ends. This CDR3 region has 12 residues. Looked up from germline, CDR1 is SGHRS and CDR2 is YFSETQ. The CDR3 DNA follows: TGCGCCAGCAGCTTCCAGGGTGATGAGCAGTTCTTC. It codes for CASSFQGDEQFF.

The chain recombines TRBV27 with TRBJ1-1, with D possibly TRBD1 on 6 matching bases. Trimming left V 6 bases short and J 5 bases short, with 25 bases between. This CDR3 has 17 residues. Germline-derived CDR1 and CDR2 are MNHEY and SMNVEV (reference sequence). CDR3 in DNA: TGTGCCAGCAGAGGGGGATTCGGCGCTCGAGGGGGGACTGAAGCTTTCTTT. Its translation is CASRGGFGARGGTEAFF.

This clonotype was observed many times. In nucleotides, the CDR3 is TGTGCCATCAGTGAGTCGGACAGGGATAATGAAAAACTGTTTTTT. Amino acid sequence: CAISESDRDNEKLFF. The V call is TRBV10-3, the J call TRBJ1-4; 8 nucleotides line up with TRBD1. The CDR3 contains 15 residues. With 0 bases clipped from V and 4 bases from J, the junction kept 1 base outside the gene matches. Looked up from germline, CDR1 is ENHRY and CDR2 is SYGVKD.

V usage is TRBV5-1 and J usage is TRBJ1-1, with D possibly TRBD1 on 6 matching bases. CDR1 and CDR2 (germline): SGHRS, YFSETQ. Trimming took off 4 bases at V and 0 bases at J, with 16 bases between the two ends. The CDR3 loop spans 16 amino acids. CDR3 loop: CASSRGASTVNTEAFF. The CDR3 bases are TGCGCCAGCAGCAGGGGGGCGTCCACAGTGAACACTGAAGCTTTCTTT.